This TCR beta chain stems from a study of T-cell reconstitution after alpha-beta-depleted transplantation in children. General study findings and limits: By about two months after transplant, alpha-beta T cells reportedly arose from several hundred graft clones that had expanded. Where some patients showed high TCRbeta diversity at day 60, it came from recipient T cells and thymic progenitors that had survived. Newly generated T cells supplied most T-cell counts and diversity one year post-transplant.

Points on this clonotype: The target antigen is unknown. A read error may explain this, as a much larger clone is one base away. In this CDR3 the conserved last residue, phenylalanine or tryptophan, is missing, so a read error is likely.

Unique molecular identifiers tagged the TCRbeta library. In TCRdb, the PCR reads were re-called with MiXCR into one record per CDR3 protein. This sample yields more than 75,000 distinct CDR3 sequences, of which roughly a quarter are seen a single time; over 20% belongs to the top ten. This CDR3 comprises 11 residues. V shed 4 bases and J shed 3 bases, with 3 bases lying between them. In germline, CDR1 is MNHNS, CDR2 SASEGT. Here the sequenced sample was PBMCs, taken before TCRalphabeta/CD19-depleted stem cell transplant. The gene calls are TRBV6-1 and TRBJ1-1; D is ambiguous. This TCR was sampled from a boy aged 2 to 9 with acute lymphoblastic leukemia, due to receive a stem cell transplant. CDR3 sequence (DNA): TGTGCCAGCAGTGTCCACACTGAAGCTTTCTGT. Residues: CASSVHTEAFC.